The 19 T cell receptor beta chains below come from one sample, sequenced in a study of Ad26.COV2.S vaccination and SARS-CoV-2 variants. Treatment reported: around 19 received Ad26.COV2.S at low or high dose, single or two shots; a few received placebo; per-sample allocation not given. The study sampled participants on day 63 after the first vaccine or placebo injection. The table came from immunoSEQ multiplex PCR; TCRdb's copy has only in-frame clones and leaves some out. The table has about 350,000 clones, less than 90% seen once; the top ten hold roughly 6%. The specimen was peripheral blood, collected in a trial of Ad26.COV2.S vaccine versus placebo. These receptors originate from a person aged 18-60 years who received the Ad26.COV2.S COVID-19 vaccine or a placebo.

This clone came up a few times. This rearrangement joins TRBV6-1 to TRBJ2-3; 13 bases line up with TRBD2. From germline, CDR1 is MNHNS and CDR2 SASEGT. CDR3 length equals 17 residues. Trimming at V came to 3 bases and at J to 3 bases, leaving 6 bases not matched to a gene. The CDR3 reads CASSELTSGGGTDTQYF. The CDR3 nucleotides are TGTGCCAGCAGTGAGCTTACTAGCGGGGGGGGTACAGATACGCAGTATTTT.

The chain recombines TRBV7-9 with TRBJ2-7, with 11 bases aligning to TRBD2. V was pared by 3 bases and J by 3 bases, with 4 bases of the junction left unmatched. Germline V gene data show CDR1 as SEHNR and CDR2 as FQNEAQ (reference sequence). CDR3 length equals 15 residues. Here the CDR3 reads CASSLSTSGSYEQYF. As DNA, the CDR3 is TGTGCCAGCAGCTTGTCAACTAGCGGGAGCTACGAGCAGTACTTC.

The rearrangement links TRBV19 to TRBJ2-1, with D maybe TRBD1 (5 bases). The CDR3 runs 17 residues. V lost 4 bases and J 4 bases, leaving 20 bases between the germline ends. Germline V gene sequence: CDR1 LNHDA, CDR2 SQIVND (reference sequence). CDR3 DNA: TGTGCCAGTAGTACCCCCTCGTTATTAGGGGTTTACAATGAGCAGTTCTTC. Residues: CASSTPSLLGVYNEQFF.

V gene TRBV6-5 combines with J gene TRBJ2-7; no definite D call. CDR1 is MNHEY, CDR2 SVGAGI, per germline. The V end was cut by 4 bases, the J end by 1 base, with 5 bases between. This CDR3 has 12 amino acids. The CDR3 nucleotides read TGTGCCAGCAGTTTCTCATCCTACGAGCAGTACTTC. This sequence encodes CASSFSSYEQYF.

Notes on this clone: The junction departs from germline at one end; a sequencing error may be responsible. The chain carries TRBV9 and TRBJ2-7, with D perhaps matching TRBD1 or TRBD2 (5 bases each). CDR1 and CDR2 (germline): SGDLS, YYNGEE. This CDR3 spans 14 amino acids. CDR3 residues: CASSEGPTAYKQYF. As DNA, the CDR3 is TGTGCCAGCAGCGAGGGACCGACCGCCTACAAGCAGTACTTC.

This clone was seen once. The rearrangement uses TRBV7-2 and TRBJ2-3; no definite D call. The germline V gene has CDR1 SGHTA and CDR2 FQGNSA. The length of the CDR3 is 12 residues. Trimming cost V 5 bases and J 6 bases, with 9 bases left between them. CDR3 residues: CASSLSLDTQYF. CDR3 DNA sequence: TGTGCCAGCAGCCTTAGTTTGGATACGCAGTATTTT.

The rearrangement links TRBV18 to TRBJ2-5; possibly TRBD1 or TRBD2 for D (5 bases each). CDR3 size: 14 residues. Deletions cut 3 bases from V and 1 base from J, with 9 bases between. Germline V gives CDR1 KGHSH, CDR2 LQKENI. CDR3 DNA: TGTGCCAGCTCACCCCCCGGGGCCCAAGAGACCCAGTACTTC. Translated, it gives CASSPPGAQETQYF. The full variable domain, its missing parts supplied by reference TRBV18 and TRBJ2-5, is NAGVMQNPRHLVRRRGQEARLRCSPMKGHSHVYWYRQLPEEGLKFMVYLQKENIIDESGMPKERFSAEFPKEGPSILRIQQVVRGDSAAYFCASSPPGAQETQYFGPGTRLLVL.

This clone was picked up a small number of times. The V and J genes are TRBV6-6 and TRBJ2-7; D is unclear. Germline V CDR1 and CDR2: MNHNY, SVGAGI (reference sequence). Trimming cost V 5 bases and J 6 bases, with 17 bases left between them. The CDR3 runs to 14 residues. The CDR3 loop is CASSLGPKGSEQYF. CDR3 sequence (DNA): TGTGCCAGCAGTCTCGGGCCCAAGGGAAGCGAGCAGTACTTC.

This clone was seen more than once but under ten times. This chain links TRBV7-2 with TRBJ2-7; D gene ambiguous. Germline-derived CDR1 and CDR2 are SGHTA and FQGNSA. The CDR3 runs to 14 residues. The V and J ends lost 1 base and 3 bases respectively, with 10 bases between them. The CDR3 sequence is CASSLGAEGYEQYF. DNA for the CDR3: TGTGCCAGCAGCTTAGGGGCGGAAGGCTACGAGCAGTACTTC.

The chain is built from TRBV10-3 and TRBJ1-1; 10 bases line up with TRBD1. The CDR3 runs 14 residues. With 5 bases clipped from V and 4 bases from J, the junction kept 4 bases outside the gene matches. Germline CDR1 reads ENHRY; CDR2 reads SYGVKD. CDR3 residues: CAISPGQGITEAFF. DNA for the CDR3: TGTGCCATCAGTCCGGGACAGGGGATCACTGAAGCTTTCTTT.

The rearrangement links TRBV7-2 to TRBJ2-2, with 7 bases aligning to TRBD2. Trimming at V came to 6 bases and at J to 5 bases, leaving 6 bases not matched to a gene. The CDR3 is 14 residues long. Germline loops: CDR1 SGHTA, CDR2 FQGNSA. In DNA, the CDR3 is TGTGCCAGCAGTCCTCTAGCGGTTACCGGGGAGCTGTTTTTT. It yields the protein CASSPLAVTGELFF.

The rearrangement joins TRBV29-1 to TRBJ2-1; 7 bases align to TRBD2. Germline trimming cut 4 bases from V and 8 bases from J; bases unmatched to any gene: 5. CDR3 length equals 12 residues. Germline-derived CDR1 and CDR2 are SQVTM and ANQGSEA. In nucleotides, the CDR3 is TGCAGCGTTGTATCTAGCGGAGATGAGCAGTTCTTC. It specifies CSVVSSGDEQFF.

The V gene is TRBV6-2 or TRBV6-3, the J gene TRBJ2-7; 10 positions agree with TRBD1. This CDR3 region has 15 residues. J gave up 1 base and V 5 bases, and 5 bases lay outside the gene matches. Germline values: CDR1 MNHEY, CDR2 SVGEGT. Here the CDR3 reads CASSDRGLQSYEQYF. The CDR3, as DNA: TGTGCCAGCAGTGACAGGGGGCTCCAATCCTACGAGCAGTACTTC.

This clone was recorded once. The chain joins TRBV3-1 (or the pseudogene TRBV3-2) to TRBJ2-7, with 9 bases identical to TRBD1. The CDR3 runs 13 residues. Germline CDR1 LGHDT, CDR2 YNNKEL (reference sequence). V lost 4 bases, J lost 4 bases, and 2 bases stayed unmatched. The CDR3 reads CASSLGQGYEQYF. The CDR3 DNA reads as TGTGCCAGCAGCCTCGGACAGGGGTACGAGCAGTACTTC.

V usage is TRBV7-8 and J usage is TRBJ1-3, with 7 bases matching TRBD1. The CDR3 totals 17 residues. Germline V gene lookup returns CDR1 SGHVS and CDR2 FQNEAQ. Trimming removed 1 base from V and 1 base from J; junction bases left unmatched: 7. DNA of the CDR3: TGTGCCAGCAGCTTAGAACTTCCGACAGGGTCTGGAAACACCATATATTTT. This sequence encodes CASSLELPTGSGNTIYF.

This chain uses TRBV15 with TRBJ2-5; 7 nucleotides align to TRBD1. Trimming took 1 base from V and 5 from J; bases not matched to a gene: 10. The germline V gene encodes CDR1 LNHNV and CDR2 YYDKDF (reference sequence). The CDR3 runs to 16 residues. CDR3 in DNA: TGTGCCACCAGCAGAGGACAGGGCGTCTCACCGGAGACCCAGTACTTC. It codes for CATSRGQGVSPETQYF. Full variable domain (rest looked up from reference TRBV15 and TRBJ2-5): DAMVIQNPRYQVTQFGKPVTLSCSQTLNHNVMYWYQQKSSQAPKLLFHYYDKDFNNEADTPDNFQSRRPNTSFCFLDIRSPGLGDTAMYLCATSRGQGVSPETQYFGPGTRLLVL.

The rearrangement uses TRBV6-6 and TRBJ1-2; D call uncertain. The CDR3 loop spans 13 amino acids. V lost 2 bases and J 1 base, leaving 5 bases between the germline ends. CDR1 is MNHNY, CDR2 SVGAGI, per germline (reference sequence). This CDR3 is CASSYQSNYGYTF. In DNA form, the CDR3 reads TGTGCCAGCAGTTACCAGAGTAACTATGGCTACACCTTC.

The chain employs TRBV11-3 and TRBJ1-1; TRBD1 might be the D (6 bases). Germline V gene data show CDR1 as SGHNT and CDR2 as YENEEA. V was shortened by 8 bases and J by 5 bases, with 18 bases between the two germline ends. The CDR3 runs to 14 residues. The CDR3 DNA reads TGTGCCAGCTCCGCGAGGGGGGCAGGGACTGAAGCTTTCTTT. Translating it yields CASSARGAGTEAFF.

The chain has TRBV19 and TRBJ2-4; weak D call: TRBD2 (5 bases). V gave up 0 bases and J gave up 3 bases, with 6 bases separating them. The CDR3 is 14 residues long. The V gene's germline CDR1 is LNHDA and CDR2 SQIVND (reference sequence). CDR3 protein: CASSIERGKNIQYF. The CDR3 bases are TGTGCCAGTAGTATAGAACGGGGCAAAAACATTCAGTACTTC.